One sample yielded the 17 T cell receptor beta chains listed below, sequenced in a study of blood T cells in healthy people across ages. Primers used in a second PCR of roughly 6 to 11 cycles were a sample-barcoded 5' primer and a J-beta primer mix. TCRdb used MiXCR to reprocess the 5' RACE reads, holding one entry per CDR3 protein. Here the sample spans roughly 1,800,000 distinct CDR3 sequences, roughly 50% being singletons. The source material was blood. These receptors all come from a woman aged 35 to 49 in good health.

This chain links TRBV7-8 with TRBJ2-3; a possible D gene is TRBD2 (5 bases). In germline, CDR1 is SGHVS, CDR2 FQNEAQ. V was shortened by 5 bases and J by 5 bases, with 17 bases between the two germline ends. The CDR3 spans 15 residues. CDR3 residues: CASSRLASRGDTQYF. The CDR3 DNA is TGTGCCAGCAGCCGCTTGGCTTCCCGGGGAGATACGCAGTATTTT.

This clonotype appeared once. The rearrangement uses TRBV21-1 and TRBJ2-4. Matching the DNA end better, TRBJ2-7 makes the J call doubtful. TRBV21-1 is classified as a pseudogene. The CDR3 runs to 13 residues. The CDR3, as DNA: TGTGCCAGCAGCGCCTCTCCAGTATACGAGCAGTACTTC. Translating gives CASSASPVYEQYF.

The rearrangement joins TRBV7-2 to TRBJ2-1, with a tentative D call TRBD2 (7 bases). Germline CDR1 SGHTA, CDR2 FQGNSA. The CDR3 is 16 residues long. V dropped 5 bases and J dropped 6 bases, with 20 bases sitting between them. The CDR3 loop reads CASSPSGGAGANEQFF. CDR3 sequence (DNA): TGTGCCAGCAGCCCCTCGGGAGGCGCGGGGGCCAATGAGCAGTTCTTC.

The rearrangement uses TRBV29-1 and TRBJ2-3; 9 positions match TRBD1. Germline V gives CDR1 SQVTM, CDR2 ANQGSEA. J was trimmed by 2 bases and V by 4 bases; bases with no gene match: 7. This CDR3 comprises 15 residues. The chain's CDR3 is CSVGDTGGITDTQYF. The CDR3 region has the DNA TGCAGCGTTGGAGACACAGGGGGCATCACAGATACGCAGTATTTT.

The V call is TRBV29-1, the J call TRBJ1-5; D remains unclear. Germline assignment: CDR1 SQVTM and CDR2 ANQGSEA. The CDR3 extends over 12 amino acids. Trimming cost V 3 bases and J 10 bases, with 13 bases left between them. The CDR3 loop is CSVEGDGSPQHF. The CDR3 DNA follows: TGCAGCGTTGAGGGTGACGGTTCTCCCCAGCATTTT.

J is TRBJ1-1 and V is TRBV7-2, with 7 bases matching TRBD1. Trimming cost V 5 bases and J 1 base; bases outside gene matches: 10. This CDR3 is 16 amino acids long. Germline assignment: CDR1 SGHTA and CDR2 FQGNSA. CDR3 bases: TGTGCCAGCAGCCCACGACAGGGAGCTACGAACACTGAAGCTTTCTTT. This gives the protein CASSPRQGATNTEAFF.

The V gene is TRBV7-2, the J gene TRBJ2-4; a possible D gene is TRBD1 (6 bases). Germline lookup yields CDR1 SGHTA and CDR2 FQGNSA. CDR3 size: 18 residues. The ends were cut back, 7 bases at V and 0 bases at J, with 22 bases in the middle. The CDR3 DNA reads as TGTGCCAGCACCGAACAGGGTCCGGGTAGTAGAGCCAAAAACATTCAGTACTTC. This sequence encodes CASTEQGPGSRAKNIQYF.

The V and J genes are TRBV27 and TRBJ2-7, with D maybe TRBD2 (5 bases). There are 17 residues in the CDR3. Germline V CDR1 and CDR2: MNHEY, SMNVEV (reference sequence). Trimming pared 5 bases from V and 4 bases from J, leaving 24 bases between. The CDR3 is CASSPPARDQWTYEQYF. CDR3 DNA sequence: TGTGCCAGCAGTCCGCCGGCTCGAGACCAATGGACTTACGAGCAGTACTTC.

The chain combines TRBV6-5 with TRBJ1-2; 9 bases match TRBD1. The CDR3 sequence is 18 residues long. Germline lookup yields CDR1 MNHEY and CDR2 SVGAGI. V lost 6 bases to trimming and J lost 4 bases; unmatched junction nucleotides: 18. The CDR3 nucleotides are TGTGCCAGCAGGCCAGCCGGGACAGGGATACCTTCGGGCTATGGCTACACCTTC. Amino acids: CASRPAGTGIPSGYGYTF.

CDR3 region: CSARDDDRAKNIQYF. CDR3 nucleotides: TGCAGTGCTAGAGACGACGACAGAGCCAAAAACATTCAGTACTTC. The V gene is TRBV20-1, the J gene TRBJ2-4, with a tentative D call TRBD1 (5 bases). The CDR3 spans 15 residues. CDR1 and CDR2 from the germline V gene are DFQATT and SNEGSKA (reference sequence). Trimming took off 0 bases at V and 0 bases at J, with 9 bases between the two ends.

A few counts support this clonotype. The chain combines TRBV25-1 with TRBJ1-2; tentative D call: TRBD1 (5 bases). This CDR3 region has 12 residues. V shed 6 bases and J shed 9 bases, with 14 bases lying between them. The germline V gene encodes CDR1 MGHDK and CDR2 SYGVNS. This chain's CDR3 is CASRDPRQRYTF. In DNA form, the CDR3 reads TGTGCCAGCAGAGACCCCAGACAGCGCTACACCTTC.

This clonotype was recorded a few times. V gene TRBV12-3 or TRBV12-4 combines with J gene TRBJ2-5, with D possibly matching TRBD2 (6 bases). The CDR3 has 14 residues. The V end lost 6 bases, the J end lost 3 bases, and 14 bases lay between the germline ends. The CDR3 coding sequence is TGTGCCAGCAGCGGTCGGGGGAGGAAAGAGACCCAGTACTTC. Its translation: CASSGRGRKETQYF.

V is TRBV12-3 or TRBV12-4 and J is TRBJ1-4; a weak D match, TRBD1 (5 bases). The V gene lost 5 bases and the J gene lost 4 bases, with 11 bases spanning the gap. The CDR3 totals 14 residues. CDR3 in amino acids: CASSRGRGNEKLFF. The CDR3 DNA follows: TGTGCCAGCAGTCGTGGAAGGGGTAATGAAAAACTGTTTTTT.

V usage is TRBV7-3 and J usage is TRBJ2-1; unclear D gene. CDR3 length: 14 residues. V lost 1 base to trimming and J lost 11 bases, with 15 bases between them. Germline CDR1 SGHTA, CDR2 FQGTGA. In nucleotides, the CDR3 is TGTGCCAGCAGCTTAAATTTTATAGGGTCCCAGCAGTTCTTC. Translating it yields CASSLNFIGSQQFF.

As to this clonotype: This may stem from a read error, because a much larger clone lies one nucleotide away. The chain links TRBV5-1 to TRBJ2-5; 9 positions agree with TRBD1. The CDR3 consists of 15 residues. Germline V gene sequence: CDR1 SGHRS, CDR2 YFSETQ. The trim removed 0 bases at V and 11 bases at J, leaving 11 bases unmatched. The CDR3 DNA follows: TGCGCCAGCAGCTTGGAACAGGGGGCGTTCACGGGGCAGTACTTC. Its protein product is CASSLEQGAFTGQYF.

This clonotype was picked up one time. This chain joins TRBV5-1 and TRBJ2-5; TRBD1 might be the D (7 bases). The V gene lost 0 bases and the J gene lost 1 base, with 13 bases spanning the gap. In germline, CDR1 is SGHRS, CDR2 YFSETQ. The CDR3 is 16 residues long. In DNA, the CDR3 is TGCGCCAGCAGCTTGGTGACAGGGAGGCGCCAAGAGACCCAGTACTTC. Its protein product is CASSLVTGRRQETQYF.

This clonotype was observed a handful of times. This rearrangement joins TRBV12-3 or TRBV12-4 to TRBJ2-1; the D gene is possibly TRBD1 (6 bases). V gave up 6 bases and J gave up 0 bases, with 12 bases separating them. There are 15 residues in the CDR3. This chain's CDR3 is CASRGQPSSYNEQFF. CDR3 DNA sequence: TGTGCCAGCAGAGGACAGCCAAGCTCCTACAATGAGCAGTTCTTC.